Sequencing of this T cell receptor (beta chain) was carried out in a study of shared clonotypes between healthy human individuals. On the study more broadly: The composition of the donors was a couple of women and a few men aged 18 to 49. Per-donor plates numbered three CD4 naive, three CD4 memory, two CD8 naive and one CD8 memory.

About this clone: The germline gene is not matched at one end of the junction; a read error may be the cause.

CDR1 is MDHEN and CDR2 is SYDVKM in the germline V gene. The CDR3 extends over 15 amino acids. This was a deep-level run. Splitting of each subset's genomic DNA was done evenly across several immunoSEQ plates. Clones were sequenced by immunoSEQ multiplex PCR, and TCRdb holds only the in-frame ones, with some missing. This table holds 650,000 to 750,000 clones, less than 80% found once. Sequencing was done on a sample of memory CD4+ T cells sorted from blood. Specified subset: CD45RA-negative fraction. This chain joins TRBV28 and TRBJ2-2, with 7 bases fitting TRBD2. This sequence originates from a young woman in good health. In DNA form, the CDR3 reads TGTGCCAGCAGGTGGGGGAGGGCGAAGACCGGGGAGCTGTTTTTT. This gives the protein CASRWGRAKTGELFF.